The 30 T cell receptor beta chains listed next were all sequenced from one sample in a study of OX40 agonist ivuxolimab in advanced cancers. Sequenced by immunoSEQ multiplex PCR; TCRdb stores in-frame clones only, minus some. This sample has tens of thousands of clones; about 90% occur once, and the top ten carry over 6%. The material was CD4+ or CD8+ T cells sorted from blood, obtained in a trial of the OX40 agonist ivuxolimab. These receptors all stem from an adult with an advanced solid tumor such as melanoma, head and neck, liver or kidney cancer.

J is TRBJ1-4 and V is TRBV5-1; D unresolved. V lost 4 bases to trimming and J lost 7 bases, with 23 bases between them. This CDR3 spans 17 amino acids. Per germline, CDR1 SGHRS and CDR2 YFSETQ. The CDR3 here is CASSRTGPSLDFEKLFF. CDR3 DNA: TGCGCCAGCAGCCGCACCGGACCGTCATTGGACTTTGAAAAACTGTTTTTT.

V and J are TRBV5-1 and TRBJ2-5; D is uncertain. Per germline, CDR1 SGHRS and CDR2 YFSETQ. Trimming removed 5 bases at V and 3 bases at J, with 8 bases between. The CDR3 contains 12 residues. Written as DNA, the CDR3 is TGCGCCAGCAGGGTTCGAGAAGAGACCCAGTACTTC. It translates to CASRVREETQYF. Full variable domain (outside the CDR3, taken from reference TRBV5-1 and TRBJ2-5): KAGVTQTPRYLIKTRGQQVTLSCSPISGHRSVSWYQQTPGQGLQFLFEYFSETQRNKGNFPGRFSGRQFSNSRSEMNVSTLELGDSALYLCASRVREETQYFGPGTRLLVL.

The V call is TRBV18, the J call TRBJ2-2, with 13 bases identical to TRBD2. The germline CDR1 and CDR2 sequences are KGHSH and LQKENI. The ends lost 3 bases at V and 4 bases at J; junction bases unmatched: 8. The CDR3 length is 18 residues. This CDR3 is CASSPTSGRASGTGELFF. The CDR3 nucleotides read TGTGCCAGCTCACCTACTAGCGGGAGGGCCTCGGGCACCGGGGAGCTGTTTTTT.

V and J are TRBV27 and TRBJ2-2, with 8 positions matching TRBD2. In germline, CDR1 is MNHEY, CDR2 SMNVEV (reference sequence). The CDR3 totals 16 residues. The ends lost 4 bases at V and 7 bases at J; junction bases unmatched: 11. In DNA form, the CDR3 reads TGTGCCAGCAGTTCCTGGGCGGGGGGAAAGGTCGGGGAGCTGTTTTTT. Translating it yields CASSSWAGGKVGELFF.

This clone turned up a few times. V is TRBV6-1 and J is TRBJ1-5; 10 bases are shared with TRBD1. Germline loops: CDR1 MNHNS, CDR2 SASEGT. The CDR3 has 15 amino acids. V lost 7 bases and J lost 5; bases outside the gene matches: 8. This CDR3 is CASTAGQGPYQPQHF. In DNA, the CDR3 is TGTGCCAGCACCGCGGGACAGGGGCCTTATCAGCCCCAGCATTTT.

The chain uses TRBV10-1 and TRBJ1-5; a possible D gene is TRBD1 (5 bases). The CDR3 contains 12 residues. Germline V gives CDR1 WNHNN, CDR2 SYGVQD (reference sequence). V was trimmed by 9 bases and J by 5 bases, leaving 11 bases between them. This CDR3 is CARSDRDQPQHF. As DNA, the CDR3 is TGCGCCAGATCCGACAGAGATCAGCCCCAGCATTTT.

This chain links TRBV9 with TRBJ2-2; D is perhaps TRBD2 (5 bases). Germline assignment: CDR1 SGDLS and CDR2 YYNGEE. V dropped 0 bases and J dropped 1 base, with 7 bases sitting between them. This CDR3 is 15 amino acids long. The CDR3 region is CASSVVGGNTGELFF. The CDR3 bases are TGTGCCAGCAGCGTAGTAGGAGGGAACACCGGGGAGCTGTTTTTT.

This clone was detected only a few times. The V and J genes are TRBV4-1 and TRBJ2-7; 7 bases match TRBD2. The CDR3 sequence is 16 residues long. Trimming at V came to 1 base and at J to 6 bases, leaving 12 bases not matched to a gene. From germline, CDR1 is MGHRA and CDR2 YSYEKL. Here the CDR3 DNA reads TGCGCCAGCAGCCAAGGAAGCCTTACTAGCGTAGGCGAGCAGTACTTC. This translates into CASSQGSLTSVGEQYF.

The J gene is TRBJ2-7, the V gene TRBV2; 8 bases map to TRBD2. Per germline, CDR1 SNHLY and CDR2 FYNNEI. The junction had 7 bases not matched to a gene; V was cut back by 1 base and J by 5 bases. The CDR3 is 15 residues long. In DNA form, the CDR3 reads TGTGCCAGCAGTGAAGTTGTACTAGCGGCCCACGAGCAGTACTTC. Translation: CASSEVVLAAHEQYF.

V is TRBV10-1 and J is TRBJ1-4, with no clear D. The V gene lost 7 bases and the J gene lost 3 bases, with 12 bases spanning the gap. CDR3 length: 14 amino acids. Germline V gene data show CDR1 as WNHNN and CDR2 as SYGVQD (reference sequence). In nucleotides, the CDR3 is TGCGCCAGCATGGGAGAGCTGGCTAATGAAAAACTGTTTTTT. This encodes CASMGELANEKLFF.

The V gene is TRBV2, the J gene TRBJ2-1; 10 nucleotides align to TRBD2. V shed 4 bases, J shed 0 bases, and the junction held 3 bases outside the gene matches. CDR1 and CDR2 from the germline V gene are SNHLY and FYNNEI. The CDR3 extends over 16 amino acids. CDR3 loop: CASSGGLAISYNEQFF. The CDR3 coding sequence is TGTGCCAGCAGTGGGGGACTAGCGATCTCCTACAATGAGCAGTTCTTC.

The chain uses TRBV18 and TRBJ2-2; D tentatively reads TRBD1 or TRBD2 (6 bases each). CDR3 length: 14 amino acids. CDR1 is KGHSH and CDR2 is LQKENI in the germline V gene. V gave up 2 bases and J gave up 4 bases, with 8 bases separating them. The CDR3 nucleotides read TGTGCCAGCTCACCAACGGGGGCCACCGGGGAGCTGTTTTTT. Amino acids: CASSPTGATGELFF.

The J gene is TRBJ2-1, the V gene TRBV5-6; 12 nucleotides align to TRBD2. V lost 4 bases and J lost 2; bases outside the gene matches: 4. This CDR3 has 16 amino acids. CDR1 and CDR2 from the germline V gene are SGHDT and YYEEEE. CDR3 sequence: CASSPGTSGPYNEQFF. The CDR3 region has the DNA TGTGCCAGCAGCCCGGGGACTAGCGGGCCCTACAATGAGCAGTTCTTC.

In this sample, this clone turned up a few times. The chain couples TRBV6-1 to TRBJ1-2, with 7 bases lining up with TRBD1. The V and J ends lost 9 bases and 6 bases, in that order; junction bases with no gene match: 4. The CDR3 extends over 11 amino acids. Germline CDR1 MNHNS, CDR2 SASEGT. The CDR3 loop reads CARKTGHGYTF. CDR3 sequence (DNA): TGTGCCAGGAAGACAGGGCATGGCTACACCTTC.

This chain connects TRBV5-1 to TRBJ2-1; D not certain. Between the trimmed V and J ends, which lost 4 bases and 1 base, there was a span of 12 bases. The CDR3 is 15 residues long. Looked up from germline, CDR1 is SGHRS and CDR2 is YFSETQ. The CDR3: CASSQDAESYNEQFF. The CDR3 DNA is TGCGCCAGCAGCCAAGACGCAGAATCCTACAATGAGCAGTTCTTC.

The rearrangement links TRBV6-4 to TRBJ1-1; no firm D call. V gave up 2 bases and J gave up 5 bases, with 9 bases separating them. The CDR3 totals 13 residues. The germline gives CDR1 MRHNA, CDR2 SNTAGT. CDR3 sequence (DNA): TGTGCCAGCAGTGACAGGACGGAAACTGAAGCTTTCTTT. Translating it yields CASSDRTETEAFF.

J is TRBJ1-1 and V is TRBV28; TRBD1 aligns across 9 bases. V was clipped by 1 base and J by 2 bases; unmatched bases: 11. The CDR3 extends over 18 amino acids. The V gene's germline CDR1 is MDHEN and CDR2 SYDVKM. The CDR3 spells CASSLYRGLGQGNTEAFF. DNA of the CDR3: TGTGCCAGCAGTTTATACCGAGGTCTGGGACAGGGAAACACTGAAGCTTTCTTT. Drawing the rest from reference TRBV28 and TRBJ1-1, the complete variable domain is DVKVTQSSRYLVKRTGEKVFLECVQDMDHENMFWYRQDPGLGLRLIYFSYDVKMKEKGDIPEGYSVSREKKERFSLILESASTNQTSMYLCASSLYRGLGQGNTEAFFGQGTRLTVV.

The chain carries TRBV5-4 and TRBJ2-7; the match to TRBD1 covers 8 bases. Looked up from germline, CDR1 is SGHNT and CDR2 is YYREEE (reference sequence). Losses at the gene ends were 4 bases for V and 5 bases for J; bases not matched to a gene: 11. CDR3 length: 15 amino acids. The CDR3 DNA follows: TGTGCCAGCAGCACGAGGTCAGGGGGCGACCACGAGCAGTACTTC. It encodes CASSTRSGGDHEQYF. Full variable domain (remainder filled in from reference TRBV5-4 and TRBJ2-7): ETGVTQSPTHLIKTRGQQVTLRCSSQSGHNTVSWYQQALGQGPQFIFQYYREEENGRGNFPPRFSGLQFPNYSSELNVNALELDDSALYLCASSTRSGGDHEQYFGPGTRLTVT.

J is TRBJ1-1 and V is TRBV18, with D perhaps TRBD1 (5 bases). CDR3 length: 14 amino acids. Germline CDR1 is KGHSH and CDR2 is LQKENI. Trimming shortened V by 4 bases and J by 2 bases, and 11 bases separated the two germline ends. The chain's CDR3 is CASSLEGSNTEAFF. In nucleotides, the CDR3 is TGTGCCAGCTCACTGGAGGGGTCAAACACTGAAGCTTTCTTT.

This chain uses TRBV2 with TRBJ2-4; D possibly corresponds to TRBD2 (6 bases). CDR1 is SNHLY and CDR2 is FYNNEI in the germline V gene. This CDR3 is built from 15 residues. Trimming shortened V by 6 bases and J by 3 bases, and 15 bases separated the two germline ends. In nucleotides, the CDR3 is TGTGCCAGCAGCGGGGGAGTTGAACTCAAAAACATTCAGTACTTC. As protein: CASSGGVELKNIQYF. Full variable domain (remainder filled in from reference TRBV2 and TRBJ2-4): EPEVTQTPSHQVTQMGQEVILRCVPISNHLYFYWYRQILGQKVEFLVSFYNNEISEKSEIFDDQFSVERPDGSNFTLKIRSTKLEDSAMYFCASSGGVELKNIQYFGAGTRLSVL.

The rearrangement uses TRBV28 and TRBJ2-1; 7 nucleotides match TRBD2. The V gene's germline CDR1 is MDHEN and CDR2 SYDVKM. V was pared by 6 bases and J by 0 bases, with 8 bases of the junction left unmatched. The CDR3 has 16 amino acids. The CDR3 region is CASRGGATSSYNEQFF. The CDR3 nucleotides read TGTGCCAGCAGGGGAGGGGCAACGAGCTCCTACAATGAGCAGTTCTTC.

This chain uses TRBV2 with TRBJ1-2; 7 bases map to TRBD1. V shed 5 bases, J shed 6 bases, and the junction held 3 bases outside the gene matches. Germline CDR1 reads SNHLY; CDR2 reads FYNNEI. The CDR3 spans 12 residues. CDR3 DNA: TGTGCCAGCAGTTCGACAGGGCATGGCTACACCTTC. Its protein is CASSSTGHGYTF.

The chain combines TRBV4-1 with TRBJ2-7, with 8 bases that match TRBD1. The CDR3 extends over 16 amino acids. The J segment lost 6 bases and the V segment lost 4 bases, leaving 14 bases of the junction unmatched. Germline V gene data show CDR1 as MGHRA and CDR2 as YSYEKL. This CDR3 is CASSPRGQGSSGEQYF. The CDR3 coding sequence is TGCGCCAGCAGCCCTAGAGGACAGGGTTCCTCAGGCGAGCAGTACTTC.

The CDR3 region is CASRPGNSAVSGANVLTF. In nucleotides, the CDR3 is TGTGCCAGCAGACCCGGGAACAGCGCCGTCTCTGGGGCCAACGTCCTGACTTTC. The genes are TRBV27 and TRBJ2-6; the D gene is possibly TRBD2 (5 bases). Looked up from germline, CDR1 is MNHEY and CDR2 is SMNVEV (reference sequence). The CDR3 totals 18 residues. Trimming removed 6 bases from V and 0 bases from J, with 18 bases in between.

The chain couples TRBV5-6 to TRBJ2-5; 9 nucleotides match TRBD1. V was clipped by 2 bases and J by 5 bases; unmatched bases: 10. The germline V gene has CDR1 SGHDT and CDR2 YYEEEE. The CDR3 covers 16 residues. CDR3 bases: TGTGCCAGCAGCTTACCGGGACAGGGAGGTTTGGAGACCCAGTACTTC. Translation gives CASSLPGQGGLETQYF.

This chain links TRBV5-4 with TRBJ2-5, with D hard to call. This CDR3 is 14 amino acids long. Germline CDR1 and CDR2: SGHNT and YYREEE (reference sequence). Trimming removed 0 bases at V and 5 bases at J, with 11 bases between. CDR3 sequence: CASSLELVGETQYF. The CDR3 region has the DNA TGTGCCAGCAGCTTGGAGCTAGTAGGGGAGACCCAGTACTTC.

This clone was detected once. V gene TRBV25-1 combines with J gene TRBJ2-7, with 13 bases aligning to TRBD2. Germline loops: CDR1 MGHDK, CDR2 SYGVNS. This CDR3 is 15 amino acids long. Germline trimming cut 3 bases from V and 4 bases from J; bases unmatched to any gene: 3. The CDR3 nucleotides read TGTGCCAGCAGTGAGGGACTAGCGGGAAGTTACGAGCAGTACTTC. Protein sequence: CASSEGLAGSYEQYF.

The V gene is TRBV28, the J gene TRBJ1-1; D not resolved. The germline gives CDR1 MDHEN, CDR2 SYDVKM. V dropped 7 bases and J dropped 1 base, with 13 bases sitting between them. The CDR3 loop spans 14 amino acids. The CDR3 is CASNRGLQNTEAFF. As DNA, the CDR3 is TGTGCCAGCAATAGAGGGCTACAGAACACTGAAGCTTTCTTT.

The V call is TRBV27, the J call TRBJ1-2; no definite D call. The germline V gene encodes CDR1 MNHEY and CDR2 SMNVEV (reference sequence). The CDR3 runs to 13 residues. Between the trimmed V and J ends, which lost 2 bases and 1 base, there was a span of 5 bases. Written as DNA, the CDR3 is TGTGCCAGCAGTTTACGAGATAACTATGGCTACACCTTC. The encoded protein is CASSLRDNYGYTF.

This rearrangement joins TRBV15 to TRBJ2-3; D may be TRBD1 (5 bases). The length of the CDR3 is 16 residues. Trimming cost V 0 bases and J 4 bases, with 14 bases left between them. Germline lookup yields CDR1 LNHNV and CDR2 YYDKDF (reference sequence). The CDR3 reads CATSRETRGFADTQYF. CDR3 nucleotide sequence: TGTGCCACCAGCAGAGAAACAAGGGGTTTCGCAGATACGCAGTATTTT. Variable domain in full (rest from reference TRBV15 and TRBJ2-3): DAMVIQNPRYQVTQFGKPVTLSCSQTLNHNVMYWYQQKSSQAPKLLFHYYDKDFNNEADTPDNFQSRRPNTSFCFLDIRSPGLGDTAMYLCATSRETRGFADTQYFGPGTRLTVL.